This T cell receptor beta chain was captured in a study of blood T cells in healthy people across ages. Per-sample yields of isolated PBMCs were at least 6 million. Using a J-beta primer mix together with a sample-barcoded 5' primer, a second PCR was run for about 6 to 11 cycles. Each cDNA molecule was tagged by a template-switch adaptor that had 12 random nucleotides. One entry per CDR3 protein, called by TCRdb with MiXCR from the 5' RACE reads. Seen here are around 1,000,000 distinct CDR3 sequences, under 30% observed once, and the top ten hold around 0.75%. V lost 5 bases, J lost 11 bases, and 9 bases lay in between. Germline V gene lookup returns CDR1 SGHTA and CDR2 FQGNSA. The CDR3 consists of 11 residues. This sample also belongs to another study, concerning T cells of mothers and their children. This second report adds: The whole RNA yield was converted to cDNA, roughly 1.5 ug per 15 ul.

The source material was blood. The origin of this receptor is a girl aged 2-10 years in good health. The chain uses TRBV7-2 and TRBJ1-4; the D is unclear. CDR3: CASSVSNKLFF. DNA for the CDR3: TGTGCCAGCAGCGTAAGCAACAAACTGTTTTTT.